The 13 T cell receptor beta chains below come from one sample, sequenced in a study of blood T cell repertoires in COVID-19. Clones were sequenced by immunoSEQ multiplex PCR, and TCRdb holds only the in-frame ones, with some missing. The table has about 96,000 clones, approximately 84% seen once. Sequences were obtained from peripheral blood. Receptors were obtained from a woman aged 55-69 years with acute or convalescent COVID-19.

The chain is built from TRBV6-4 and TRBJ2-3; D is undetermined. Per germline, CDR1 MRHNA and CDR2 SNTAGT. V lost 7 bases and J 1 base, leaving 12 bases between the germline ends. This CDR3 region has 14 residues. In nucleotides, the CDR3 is TGTGCCAGCATTTACTCCAAGCGCACAGATACGCAGTATTTT. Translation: CASIYSKRTDTQYF.

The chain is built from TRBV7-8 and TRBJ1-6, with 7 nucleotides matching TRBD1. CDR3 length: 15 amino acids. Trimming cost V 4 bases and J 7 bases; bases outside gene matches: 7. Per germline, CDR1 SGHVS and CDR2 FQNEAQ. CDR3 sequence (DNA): TGTGCCAGCAGCTCCTCGGGACAGATGAATTCACCCCTCCACTTT. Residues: CASSSSGQMNSPLHF.

CDR3 region: CASSLYATNEKLFF. The DNA of the CDR3 is TGTGCCAGCAGCTTATATGCAACTAATGAAAAACTGTTTTTT. This sequence joins TRBV7-2 and TRBJ1-4, with D hard to call. CDR1 and CDR2 from the germline V gene are SGHTA and FQGNSA. This CDR3 spans 14 amino acids. The V end was cut by 2 bases, the J end by 0 bases, with 4 bases between.

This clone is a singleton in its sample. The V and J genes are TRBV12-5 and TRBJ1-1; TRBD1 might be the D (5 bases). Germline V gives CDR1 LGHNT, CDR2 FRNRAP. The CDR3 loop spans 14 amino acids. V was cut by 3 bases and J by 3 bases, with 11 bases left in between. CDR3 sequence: CASGFGAGYTEAFF. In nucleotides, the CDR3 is TGTGCTAGTGGTTTTGGGGCAGGGTACACTGAAGCTTTCTTT.

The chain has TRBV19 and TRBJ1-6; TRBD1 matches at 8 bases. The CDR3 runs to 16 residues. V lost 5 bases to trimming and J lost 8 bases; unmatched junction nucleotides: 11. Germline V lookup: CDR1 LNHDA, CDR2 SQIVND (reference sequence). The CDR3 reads CASSSTGGRPDSPLHF. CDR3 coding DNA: TGTGCCAGTAGTTCCACAGGGGGTCGGCCGGATTCACCCCTCCACTTT. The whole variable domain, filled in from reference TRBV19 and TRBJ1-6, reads DGGITQSPKYLFRKEGQNVTLSCEQNLNHDAMYWYRQDPGQGLRLIYYSQIVNDFQKGDIAEGYSVSREKKESFPLTVTSAQKNPTAFYLCASSSTGGRPDSPLHFGNGTRLTVT.

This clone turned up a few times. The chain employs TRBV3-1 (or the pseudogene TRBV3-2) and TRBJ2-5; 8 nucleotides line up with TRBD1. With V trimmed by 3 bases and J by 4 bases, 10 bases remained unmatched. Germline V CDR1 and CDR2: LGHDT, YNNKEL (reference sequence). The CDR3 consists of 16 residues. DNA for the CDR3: TGTGCCAGCAGCCATTCCCGACAGGGGATCGGAGAGACCCAGTACTTC. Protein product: CASSHSRQGIGETQYF.

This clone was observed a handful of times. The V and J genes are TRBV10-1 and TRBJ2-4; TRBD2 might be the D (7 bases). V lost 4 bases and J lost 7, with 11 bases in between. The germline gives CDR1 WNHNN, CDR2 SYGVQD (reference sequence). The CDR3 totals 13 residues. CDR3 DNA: TGCGCCAGCAGTGTAGGGGGGGTGAACATTCAGTACTTC. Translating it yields CASSVGGVNIQYF.

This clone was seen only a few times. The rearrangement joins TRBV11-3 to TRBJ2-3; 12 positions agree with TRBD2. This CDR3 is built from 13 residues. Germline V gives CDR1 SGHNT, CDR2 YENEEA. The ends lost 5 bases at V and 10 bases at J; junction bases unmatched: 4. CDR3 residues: CASSLAGGRAQYF. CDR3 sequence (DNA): TGTGCCAGCAGCCTAGCGGGGGGGCGGGCGCAGTATTTT.

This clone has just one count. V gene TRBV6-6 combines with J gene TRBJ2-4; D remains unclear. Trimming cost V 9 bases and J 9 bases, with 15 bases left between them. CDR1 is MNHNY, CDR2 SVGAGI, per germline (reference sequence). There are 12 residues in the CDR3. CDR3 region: CASSHQESIQYF. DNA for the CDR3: TGTGCCAGTTCTCATCAGGAAAGCATTCAGTACTTC.

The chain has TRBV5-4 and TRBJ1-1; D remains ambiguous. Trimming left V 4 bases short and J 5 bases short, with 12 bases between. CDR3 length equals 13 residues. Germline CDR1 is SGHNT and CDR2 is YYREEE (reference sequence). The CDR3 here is CASSPAWRTEAFF. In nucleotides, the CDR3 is TGTGCCAGCAGCCCGGCGTGGCGGACTGAAGCTTTCTTT.

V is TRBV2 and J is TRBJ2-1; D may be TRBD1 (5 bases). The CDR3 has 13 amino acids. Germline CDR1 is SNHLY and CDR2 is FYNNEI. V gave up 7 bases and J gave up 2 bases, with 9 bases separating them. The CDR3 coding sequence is TGTGCCAGCACCCCGACAGCCTACAATGAGCAGTTCTTC. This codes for CASTPTAYNEQFF.

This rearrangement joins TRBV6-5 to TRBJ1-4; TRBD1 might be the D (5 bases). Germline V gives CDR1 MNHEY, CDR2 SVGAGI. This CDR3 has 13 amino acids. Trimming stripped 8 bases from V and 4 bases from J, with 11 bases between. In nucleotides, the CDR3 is TGTGCCAGCCGCCGGGACTATAATGAAAAACTGTTTTTT. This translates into CASRRDYNEKLFF.

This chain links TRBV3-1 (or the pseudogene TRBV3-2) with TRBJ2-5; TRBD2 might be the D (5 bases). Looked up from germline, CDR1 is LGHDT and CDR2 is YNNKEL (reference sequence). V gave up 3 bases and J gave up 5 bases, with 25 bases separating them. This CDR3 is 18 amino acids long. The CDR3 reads CASSQITRGRPGGETQYF. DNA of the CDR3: TGTGCCAGCAGCCAGATCACTAGAGGACGCCCCGGCGGGGAGACCCAGTACTTC.